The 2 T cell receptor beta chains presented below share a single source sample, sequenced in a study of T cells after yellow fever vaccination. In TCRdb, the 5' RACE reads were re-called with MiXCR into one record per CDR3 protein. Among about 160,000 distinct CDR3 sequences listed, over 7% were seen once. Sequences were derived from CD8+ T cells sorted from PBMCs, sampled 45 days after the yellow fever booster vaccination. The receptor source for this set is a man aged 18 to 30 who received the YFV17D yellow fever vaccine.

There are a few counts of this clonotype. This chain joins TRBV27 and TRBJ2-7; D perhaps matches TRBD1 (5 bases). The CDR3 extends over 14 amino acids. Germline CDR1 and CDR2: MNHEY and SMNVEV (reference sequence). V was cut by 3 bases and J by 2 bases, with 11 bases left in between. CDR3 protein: CASSLAVGAYEQYF. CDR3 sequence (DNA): TGTGCCAGCAGTTTGGCGGTAGGGGCCTACGAGCAGTACTTC.

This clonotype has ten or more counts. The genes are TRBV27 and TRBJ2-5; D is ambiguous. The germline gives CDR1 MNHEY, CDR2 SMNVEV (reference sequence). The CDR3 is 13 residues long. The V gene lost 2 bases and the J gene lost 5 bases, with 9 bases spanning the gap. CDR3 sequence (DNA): TGTGCCAGCAGTTTAGGGTCTTGGGAGACCCAGTACTTC. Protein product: CASSLGSWETQYF.